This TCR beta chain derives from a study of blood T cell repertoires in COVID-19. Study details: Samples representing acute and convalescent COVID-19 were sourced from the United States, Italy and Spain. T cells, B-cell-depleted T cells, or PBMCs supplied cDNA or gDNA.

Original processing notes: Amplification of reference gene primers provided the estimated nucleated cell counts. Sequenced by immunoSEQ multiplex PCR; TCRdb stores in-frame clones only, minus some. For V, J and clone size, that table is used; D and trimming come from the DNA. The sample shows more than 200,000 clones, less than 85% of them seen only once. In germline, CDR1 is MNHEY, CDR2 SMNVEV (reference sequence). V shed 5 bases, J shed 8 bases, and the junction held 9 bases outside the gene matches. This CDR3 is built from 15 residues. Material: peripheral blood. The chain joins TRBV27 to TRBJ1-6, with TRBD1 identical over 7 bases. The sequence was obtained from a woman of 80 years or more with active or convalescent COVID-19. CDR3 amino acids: CASSIGGIVDSPLHF. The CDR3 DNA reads TGTGCCAGCAGTATAGGGGGCATCGTAGATTCACCCCTCCACTTT.